This T cell receptor beta chain derives from a study of cytomegalovirus exposure and HLA in healthy donors. Study-wide results and limits: First-cohort TCR clusters were later found to tend to co-occur in the 90 to 150 validation repertoires.

CDR3 length: 13 residues. The ends were cut back, 1 base at V and 4 bases at J, with 7 bases in the middle. Germline CDR1 reads SGHVS; CDR2 reads FNYEAQ. This clone was observed a handful of times. Its antigen remains unidentified. The data were produced by immunoSEQ multiplex PCR, yet TCRdb's version contains in-frame clones alone and is incomplete. The sample shows about 240,000 clones, more than 75% of them seen only once. V and J are TRBV7-6 and TRBJ1-1; no definite D call. The sequenced sample consisted of PBMCs. The sequence derives from a woman aged 30 to 39 in good health and CMV-seropositive. The CDR3 DNA reads as TGTGCCAGCAGCTTAGATGGCAGCACTGAAGCTTTCTTT. Amino acid sequence: CASSLDGSTEAFF.